This T cell receptor beta chain was recovered during a study of cytomegalovirus exposure and HLA in healthy donors. Study results and caveats: Several of the most significant clusters were apparently associated with common viral pathogens in a later analysis. Later on, analysis showed that most CMV-associated TCR beta chains appeared to be HLA-restricted. Among TCR beta chains of equal frequency, HLA-associated ones were more clonally expanded in a later analysis. Sequencing had likely introduced a cluster of highly shared sequence variants as an artifact.

The junction had 7 bases not matched to a gene; V was cut back by 3 bases and J by 2 bases. Germline V lookup: CDR1 LNHDA, CDR2 SQIVND (reference sequence). The CDR3 totals 16 residues. About this clone itself: As yet, its antigen is unknown.

Both 60 Vbeta primers and 13 Jbeta primers went into the PCR. Generated by immunoSEQ multiplex PCR, the TCRdb table keeps only in-frame clones and is missing some. The sample data list some 75,000 clones. The receptor was isolated from a female donor in good health and CMV-seropositive. The rearrangement uses TRBV19 and TRBJ2-7; TRBD2 matches at 10 bases. The sequencing input was PBMCs. The CDR3 protein is CASSIDSSGGTYEQYF. In nucleotides, the CDR3 is TGTGCCAGTAGTATTGATTCTAGCGGGGGCACCTACGAGCAGTACTTC.